This entry concerns a single T cell receptor beta chain. The data originate from a study of spatial heterogeneity in lung cancer. TCRdb re-called the 5' RACE reads with MiXCR, one entry per CDR3 protein. The table shows under 50,000 distinct CDR3 sequences, with less than 5.5% occurring only once. V lost 3 bases and J lost 2; bases outside the gene matches: 4. This CDR3 spans 14 amino acids. The germline V gene encodes CDR1 SGHRS and CDR2 YFSETQ. Time point in this sample: sample taken at primary tumor resection. Unsorted samples of tumor, nontumor lung or frozen PBMC had their whole RNA sequenced. Patients with untreated early-stage non-small cell lung cancer, numbering 55 to 80, were the donors.

The V and J genes are TRBV5-1 and TRBJ2-5; 7 nucleotides match TRBD1. Specimen: PBMCs, collected at surgery. This clonotype was obtained from a female donor with early-stage non-small cell lung cancer. The CDR3 nucleotides read TGCGCCAGCAGCTCCACAGGGGTACAAGAGACCCAGTACTTC. It codes for CASSSTGVQETQYF.